The rows below give T cell receptor beta chains drawn from one sample of a study of cytomegalovirus exposure and HLA in healthy donors. Assay: immunoSEQ multiplex PCR; the TCRdb copy retains only in-frame clones and omits some. In the table there are some 42,000 clones, roughly 47% of which are singletons. Sequencing was done on a sample of PBMCs. The receptor set was obtained from a human donor in good health. Both conserved end residues are part of each CDR3. Fields, in order: V gene, J gene, CDR3 length, CDR3 protein.

>TRBV6-5|TRBJ1-5|15
CASSRRGYSNQPQHF
>TRBV6-6|TRBJ1-4|16
CASSYATSATNEKLFF
>TRBV7-6|TRBJ2-2|14
CASSLVPPTGELFF
>TRBV29-1|TRBJ1-5|13
CSVQDRADQPQHF
>TRBV27|TRBJ1-4|15
CASSSGGVANEKLFF
>TRBV11-1|TRBJ2-7|15
CASSFGDSKGYEQYF
>TRBV5-1|TRBJ2-1|13
CASSPTQDYEQFF
>TRBV6-6|TRBJ1-2|11
CASRTAIGCTF
>TRBV19|-|16
CANSYEPGSEFGEQYF
>TRBV7-2|TRBJ2-3|18
CASSLDPVASGGRATQYF
>TRBV7-3|TRBJ2-1|14
CASSPIAGYNEQFF
>TRBV6-5|TRBJ1-6|14
CASSYSSDNSPLHF
>TRBV4-3|-|13
CASSQGNFYEQYF
>TRBV19|TRBJ2-7|15
CASSIDLSQAYEQYF
>TRBV27|TRBJ2-1|14
CASSLGAGYNEQFF
>TRBV7-8|TRBJ1-6|15
CASSLSDSYNSPLHF
>TRBV19|TRBJ1-2|17
CASSIEGLGQSGYGYTF
>TRBV9|TRBJ2-1|13
CASSVGLTSEQFF
>TRBV9|TRBJ2-7|12
CASSQDGKGTVF
>TRBV9|TRBJ2-3|21
CASSPRRKNAGGSKPTDTQYF
>TRBV11-2|TRBJ2-5|15
CASSLGDRDQETQYF
>TRBV18|TRBJ1-5|18
CASSPPEGEANSNQPQHF
>TRBV10-3|TRBJ1-2|15
CAISEQGPSYYGYTF
>TRBV7-9|TRBJ1-1|14
CASRGSGGGTEAFF
>TRBV2|TRBJ2-3|14
CASSRGTITDTQYF
>TRBV10-3|TRBJ2-5|15
CAISEGAGPTETQYF
>TRBV7-8|TRBJ1-6|14
CASSLGQRNSPLHF
>TRBV7-3|TRBJ2-3|17
CASSLRGSGHLTDTQYF
>TRBV28|TRBJ2-2|13
CASSLRVTGELFF
>TRBV5-1|TRBJ1-5|15
CASSLVQASNQPQHF
>TRBV19|TRBJ2-2|16
CATRDRGRSGTGELFF
>TRBV14|TRBJ2-5|18
CASSHSPLAAGGGETQYF
>TRBV7-3|TRBJ2-5|13
CASRQGGAETQYF
>TRBV11-2|TRBJ2-5|16
CASSPGNTGYQETQYF
>TRBV7-2|TRBJ2-7|11
CASSTSYEQYF
>TRBV9|TRBJ2-1|12
CASGEGVHEQFF
>TRBV7-6|TRBJ2-3|16
CASSPRERVVADTQYF
>TRBV7-9|TRBJ2-7|17
CASSLGSGGEGSYEQYF
>TRBV28|TRBJ2-7|22
CASSLGPQGVTSGSGGRDEQYF
>TRBV30|TRBJ1-5|13
CAWSAGGRQPQHF
>TRBV4-1|TRBJ1-2|16
CASSPTPRGAVYGYTF
>TRBV7-2|TRBJ2-1|14
CASSLLGGGNEQFF
>TRBV30|TRBJ2-3|11
CAWSRANTQYF
>TRBV7-9|TRBJ2-3|15
CASSLALARTDTQYF
>TRBV15|TRBJ2-1|17
CATSSGSGGAVANEQFF
>TRBV18|TRBJ2-7|17
CASSPRLGSERGGEQYF